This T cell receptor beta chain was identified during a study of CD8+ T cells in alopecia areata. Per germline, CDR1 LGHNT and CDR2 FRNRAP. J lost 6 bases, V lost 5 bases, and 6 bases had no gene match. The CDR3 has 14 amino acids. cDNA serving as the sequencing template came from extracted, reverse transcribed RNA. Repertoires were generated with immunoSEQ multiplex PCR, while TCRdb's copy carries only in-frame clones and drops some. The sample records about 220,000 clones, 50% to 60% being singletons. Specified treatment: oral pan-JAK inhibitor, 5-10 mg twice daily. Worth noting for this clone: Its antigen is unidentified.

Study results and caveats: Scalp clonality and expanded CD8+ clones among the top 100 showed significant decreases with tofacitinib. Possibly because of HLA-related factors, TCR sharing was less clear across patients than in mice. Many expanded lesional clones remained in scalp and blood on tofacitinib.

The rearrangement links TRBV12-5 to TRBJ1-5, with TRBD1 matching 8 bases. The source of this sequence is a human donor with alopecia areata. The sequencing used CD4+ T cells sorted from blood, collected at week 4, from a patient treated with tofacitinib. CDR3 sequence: CASGPGQGSQPQHF. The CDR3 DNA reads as TGTGCTAGTGGTCCTGGACAGGGAAGTCAGCCCCAGCATTTT.